This T cell receptor (beta chain) is from a study of CD8+ T cells in alopecia areata. This clone came up a few times. The genes are named according to mouse. The DNA ends 4 residues before the CDR3 does, and the rest of the CDR3 is filled in from the germline J gene. The V gene end was trimmed by 1 base and the J gene end by 3 bases; junction bases not matched to a gene: 3. The CDR3 runs to 14 residues. Germline V CDR1 and CDR2: GKSSPN, SITVG. Cells that came from pooled cutaneous lymph nodes were sorted using CD4, CD8alpha, NKG2D, NKG2ACE and other markers. Investigators isolated RNA and reverse transcribed it into cDNA to act as the sequencing template. Assay: immunoSEQ multiplex PCR; the TCRdb copy retains only in-frame clones and omits some. The data list more than 250,000 clones, none observed once; around 1.2% falls to the top ten.

The chain carries TRBV31 and TRBJ2-5; 8 nucleotides agree with TRBD2. Sequencing was carried out using CD4+ T cells sorted from a lymph node. The clonotype comes from a C3H/HeJ mouse with alopecia areata. Mouse MHC haplotype: H2-k. CDR3 bases read: TGTGCCTGGAGTCGTCGGGACTGGCAAGAC. This gives the protein CAWSRRDWQD. From start to end, the CDR3 is CAWSRRDWQDTQYF.